This T cell receptor beta chain was identified during a study of post-analysis software for immune sequencing data (dated by TCRdb to between 2014 and 2017). Regarding the complete study: Relapsing-remitting, secondary progressive and progressive-relapsing multiple sclerosis were recorded as disease courses, and subtype annotation was lacking for some patients. The patient repertoires were set against 10 or so previously published healthy control repertoires from donors whose ages ranged from about 6 to 26 years. A subset of samples was prepared in parallel using single-end sample barcoding, then pooled and co-amplified after Illumina adapter ligation.

A remark on this clonotype: This receptor's antigen is unknown. No much larger clonotype is one base removed from it; base qualities were not supplied.

Including cysteine and phenylalanine, the CDR3 has 13 amino acids. Just the 39-base CDR3 DNA is kept, in frame starting at base 1. CDR1 is given as LGHNA and CDR2 as YSLEER, both from the germline V gene. The junction shows trimming of 6 bases on V and 1 base on J, plus 8 bases between the germline ends. To demonstrate the VDJtools post-analysis software, TCR beta repertoires were profiled from the peripheral blood of more than ten young patients with multiple sclerosis. The multiple sclerosis patients were children and adolescents ranging in age from about 6 to 16 years. The receptor library was made with PCR. The sequencing machine was an Illumina HiSeq 2500. To reduce PCR and sequencing biases, unique molecular identifiers were built into the TCR beta cDNA libraries. Some 500,000 cDNA molecules were obtained per 1 to 10 million input T cells, so each molecule approximated one T cell. Patient libraries were prepared and sequenced with the same protocol used for the earlier healthy control dataset. Samples belonging to the same batch were prepared together, multiplexed and sequenced on a shared HiSeq lane. As for the authors' bioinformatics: MIGEC was used to process the raw barcoded reads, and molecular identifier groups with only a single read were discarded before consensus assembly and CDR3 extraction. VDJtools was used for post-analysis of the clonotype tables, and diversity was normalized by down-sampling every dataset to the size of the smallest sample. In repertoire overlap clustering, CDR3 amino acid sequences, but not nucleotide sequences, were matched to correct batch-related cross-sample contamination. TCRdb reprocessed the public reads (quality trimming at Q25 with fastp, clone calling with MiXCR) and kept in-frame beta chains. Each record represents a unique CDR3 protein, reported with the most common genes and DNA among its rows. The V and J calls and clone size are TCRdb's, not the authors'. A total of roughly 730,000 distinct CDR3 sequences appear in this sample, 25% to 30% of them only once. Around 0.56% of the sample is held by the ten biggest clonotypes.

Study-wide conclusions, independent of this receptor: A handful of TRBV segments, including TRBV5-6, TRBV5-1 and TRBV20-1, were significantly more frequent in patients than controls. Direct clustering with F measure showed strong co-clustering of samples prepared in the same batch, prompting a batch-effect correction. Multiple sclerosis patients had significantly lower normalized Chao1 diversity than controls, a result that suggests substantial peripheral T-cell clonal expansion. The multiple sclerosis patient group was slightly younger than the control group.

Recombination linked TRBV4-3 to TRBJ2-3, and TRBD2 may be the D gene, going by 6 matching bases. This clonotype was obtained from a girl under 18 with multiple sclerosis. Input material: blood. The bases are TGCGCCAGCAGAGTAGCGGGCACAGATACGCAGTATTTT. Its product reads: CASRVAGTDTQYF.